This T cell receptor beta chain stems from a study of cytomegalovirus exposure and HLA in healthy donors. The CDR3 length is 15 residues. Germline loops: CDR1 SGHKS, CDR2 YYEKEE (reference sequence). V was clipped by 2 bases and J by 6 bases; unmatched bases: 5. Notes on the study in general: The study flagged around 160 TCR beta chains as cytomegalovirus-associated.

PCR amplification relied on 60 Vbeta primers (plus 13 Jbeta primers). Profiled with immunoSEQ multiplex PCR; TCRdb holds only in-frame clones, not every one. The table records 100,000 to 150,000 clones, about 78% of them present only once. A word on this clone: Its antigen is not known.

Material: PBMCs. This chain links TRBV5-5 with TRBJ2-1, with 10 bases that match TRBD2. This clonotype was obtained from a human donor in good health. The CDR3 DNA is TGTGCCAGCAGCTTCGGGATAGCGGGGGGCAATGAGCAGTTCTTC. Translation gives CASSFGIAGGNEQFF.